These 10 T cell receptor beta chains came from one sample sequenced in a study of blood T cell repertoires in COVID-19. TCRdb's copy holds only in-frame clones and misses some; the assay was immunoSEQ multiplex PCR. The sample carries about 45,000 clones, over 70% recorded once. The specimen sequenced was peripheral blood. These TCRs come from a human donor in a cohort sampled during active COVID-19.

The V and J genes are TRBV3-1 (or the pseudogene TRBV3-2) and TRBJ1-4; 9 bases are a match to TRBD1. With V trimmed by 4 bases and J by 7 bases, 7 bases remained unmatched. The CDR3 contains 15 residues. CDR1 LGHDT and CDR2 YNNKEL come from the germline V gene (reference sequence). The CDR3 DNA reads TGTGCCAGCAGCCGACCGACAGGGGGTTTTGAAAAACTGTTTTTT. Translating it yields CASSRPTGGFEKLFF.

V is TRBV5-6 and J is TRBJ1-5; D remains unclear. Germline CDR1 is SGHDT and CDR2 is YYEEEE. Between the trimmed V and J ends, which lost 4 bases and 5 bases, there was a span of 16 bases. The CDR3 totals 15 residues. CDR3 nucleotide sequence: TGTGCCAGCAGCGCCACATACATCCCTTATCAGCCCCAGCATTTT. This gives the protein CASSATYIPYQPQHF.

The chain links TRBV6-6 to TRBJ1-2; D perhaps matches TRBD1 (6 bases). Trimming stripped 2 bases from V and 1 base from J, with 11 bases between. Germline-derived CDR1 and CDR2 are MNHNY and SVGAGI (reference sequence). This CDR3 is built from 15 residues. CDR3 in DNA: TGTGCCAGCAGTTACCCGGACAGTTTTAACTATGGCTACACCTTC. Residues: CASSYPDSFNYGYTF.

V usage is TRBV4-2 and J usage is TRBJ2-1, with D possibly being TRBD1 (6 bases). This CDR3 contains 14 residues. Germline CDR1 LGHNA, CDR2 YNFKEQ. Trimming shortened V by 2 bases and J by 5 bases, and 10 bases separated the two germline ends. CDR3 DNA sequence: TGTGCCAGCAGCCAACCACAGGGCGACAATGAGCAGTTCTTC. It specifies CASSQPQGDNEQFF.

The chain has TRBV3-1 (or the pseudogene TRBV3-2) and TRBJ1-4; the D is unclear. There are 13 residues in the CDR3. Germline V gives CDR1 LGHDT, CDR2 YNNKEL (reference sequence). V was clipped by 7 bases and J by 5 bases, with 11 bases between them. The CDR3 nucleotides are TGTGCCAGCAAGGGAGGGAAGAATGAAAAACTGTTTTTT. Translating it yields CASKGGKNEKLFF.

The chain couples TRBV5-1 to TRBJ2-3, with D hard to call. The CDR3 is 12 amino acids. Deletions cut 5 bases from V and 4 bases from J, with 8 bases between. Germline loops: CDR1 SGHRS, CDR2 YFSETQ. CDR3: CASRVAADTQYF. The CDR3 coding sequence is TGCGCCAGCAGGGTGGCAGCAGATACGCAGTATTTT. The full variable domain, its missing parts supplied by reference TRBV5-1 and TRBJ2-3, is KAGVTQTPRYLIKTRGQQVTLSCSPISGHRSVSWYQQTPGQGLQFLFEYFSETQRNKGNFPGRFSGRQFSNSRSEMNVSTLELGDSALYLCASRVAADTQYFGPGTRLTVL.

The V and J genes are TRBV18 and TRBJ2-2, with TRBD2 matching 10 bases. Looked up from germline, CDR1 is KGHSH and CDR2 is LQKENI. Unmatched junction bases numbered 5, after V lost 1 base and J lost 6 bases. This CDR3 has 16 residues. The CDR3 sequence is CASSPRSGRAPGELFF. DNA for the CDR3: TGTGCCAGCTCACCACGCAGCGGGAGGGCCCCCGGGGAGCTGTTTTTT.

This chain uses TRBV19 with TRBJ2-7; maybe TRBD1 (7 bases). The CDR3 covers 16 residues. Germline lookup yields CDR1 LNHDA and CDR2 SQIVND (reference sequence). With 4 bases removed from V and 1 base from J, the gap between germline ends came to 17 bases. CDR3 nucleotide sequence: TGTGCCAGTAGTACGTTGGGCGGGACAGAGTCCTACGAGCAGTACTTC. Its translation: CASSTLGGTESYEQYF.

V is TRBV6-6 and J is TRBJ2-1; the D gene is possibly TRBD2 (6 bases). From germline, CDR1 is MNHNY and CDR2 SVGAGI (reference sequence). V lost 8 bases, J lost 4 bases, and 15 bases lay in between. This CDR3 contains 14 residues. The CDR3 sequence is CASGGSGGYNEQFF. In nucleotides, the CDR3 is TGTGCCAGCGGTGGTTCTGGGGGGTACAATGAGCAGTTCTTC.

The chain links TRBV5-1 to TRBJ1-4; D call uncertain. Between the trimmed V and J ends, which lost 4 bases and 6 bases, there was a span of 16 bases. Germline V gene sequence: CDR1 SGHRS, CDR2 YFSETQ. CDR3 length equals 15 residues. The CDR3 here is CASSPAMPGDEKLFF. The CDR3 DNA follows: TGCGCCAGCAGCCCTGCTATGCCCGGGGATGAAAAACTGTTTTTT.